The clone carrying this TCR beta chain was observed at least ten times. Preparation of the TCRbeta library involved a method that used unique molecular identifiers. A single record per CDR3 protein comes from TCRdb applying MiXCR to the PCR reads. Of fewer than 25,000 distinct CDR3 sequences detected, about 11% appear once; the ten largest clones hold 23%. The sample originates from a study of T-cell reconstitution after alpha-beta-depleted transplantation in children. This TCR was sampled from a human donor who donated a stem cell graft to a child with chronic granulomatous disease. The sample consisted of PBMCs from the stem cell graft donor, taken from the stem cell graft.

The DNA of the CDR3 is TGTGCCAGCAGCCAGACTAGCGGAAACTACAATGAGCAGTTCTTC. This encodes CASSQTSGNYNEQFF. This chain uses TRBV5-5 with TRBJ2-1; TRBD2 aligns across 9 bases. Germline assignment: CDR1 SGHKS and CDR2 YYEKEE (reference sequence). Trimming removed 4 bases from V and 3 bases from J; junction bases left unmatched: 5. The CDR3 is made up of 15 amino acids.